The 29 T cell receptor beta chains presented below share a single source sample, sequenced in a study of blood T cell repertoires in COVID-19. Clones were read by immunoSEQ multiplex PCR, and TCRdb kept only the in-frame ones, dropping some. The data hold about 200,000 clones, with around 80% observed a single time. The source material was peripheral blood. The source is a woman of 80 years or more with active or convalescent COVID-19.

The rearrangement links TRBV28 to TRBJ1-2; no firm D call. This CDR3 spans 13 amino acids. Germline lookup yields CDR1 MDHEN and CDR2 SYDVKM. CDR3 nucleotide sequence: TGTGTTATTTCAGACCCCAGGTTTTACGGCTACACCTTC. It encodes CVISDPRFYGYTF.

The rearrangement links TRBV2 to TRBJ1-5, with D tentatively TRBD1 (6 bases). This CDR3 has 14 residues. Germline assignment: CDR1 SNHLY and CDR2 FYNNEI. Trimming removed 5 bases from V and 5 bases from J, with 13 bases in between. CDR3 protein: CASSSEGGHQPQHF. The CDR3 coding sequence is TGTGCCAGCAGTTCTGAAGGGGGTCATCAGCCCCAGCATTTT. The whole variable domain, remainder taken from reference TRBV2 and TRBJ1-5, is EPEVTQTPSHQVTQMGQEVILRCVPISNHLYFYWYRQILGQKVEFLVSFYNNEISEKSEIFDDQFSVERPDGSNFTLKIRSTKLEDSAMYFCASSSEGGHQPQHFGDGTRLSIL.

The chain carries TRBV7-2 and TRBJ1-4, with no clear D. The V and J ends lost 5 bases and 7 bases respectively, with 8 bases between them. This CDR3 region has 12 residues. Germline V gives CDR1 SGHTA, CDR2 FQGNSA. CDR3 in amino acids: CASSGSSEKLFF. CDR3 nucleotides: TGTGCCAGCAGCGGGAGCTCTGAAAAACTGTTTTTT.

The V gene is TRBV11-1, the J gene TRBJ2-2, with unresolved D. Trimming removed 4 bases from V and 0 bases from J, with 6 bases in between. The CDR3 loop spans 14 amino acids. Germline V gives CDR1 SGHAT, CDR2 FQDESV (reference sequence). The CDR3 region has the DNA TGTGCCAGCAGCTCCCGGGCGAACACCGGGGAGCTGTTTTTT. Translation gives CASSSRANTGELFF.

DNA of the CDR3: TGTGCCAGCAGCCCAGGGGGACTAGCCACCACCGGGGAGCTGTTTTTT. Protein product: CASSPGGLATTGELFF. J is TRBJ2-2 and V is TRBV9; 9 bases match TRBD2. The CDR3 has 16 amino acids. CDR1 is SGDLS and CDR2 is YYNGEE in the germline V gene. The ends lost 4 bases at V and 4 bases at J; junction bases unmatched: 8.

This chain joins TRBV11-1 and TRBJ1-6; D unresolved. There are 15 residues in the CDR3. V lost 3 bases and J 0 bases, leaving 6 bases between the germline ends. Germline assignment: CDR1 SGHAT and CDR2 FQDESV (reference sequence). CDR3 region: CASSLLSSYNSPLHF. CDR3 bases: TGTGCCAGCAGCTTGCTGAGCTCCTATAATTCACCCCTCCACTTT.

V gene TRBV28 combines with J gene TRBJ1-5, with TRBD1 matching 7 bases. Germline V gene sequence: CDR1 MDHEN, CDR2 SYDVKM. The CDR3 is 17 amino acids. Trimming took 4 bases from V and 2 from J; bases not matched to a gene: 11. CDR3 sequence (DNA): TGTGCCAGCAGTTCATTAGAACAGGGGATTGGCAATCAGCCCCAGCATTTT. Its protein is CASSSLEQGIGNQPQHF.

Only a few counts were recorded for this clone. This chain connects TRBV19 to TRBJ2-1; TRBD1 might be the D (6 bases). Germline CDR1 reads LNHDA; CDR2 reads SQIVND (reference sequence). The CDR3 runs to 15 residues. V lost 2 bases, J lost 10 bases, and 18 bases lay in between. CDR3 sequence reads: CASSILGARVGEQFF. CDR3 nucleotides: TGTGCCAGTAGTATATTGGGGGCTAGGGTGGGAGAGCAGTTCTTC.

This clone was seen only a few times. CDR3 residues: CASSSPRGGANTGELFF. CDR3 bases: TGTGCCAGCAGCTCACCCCGAGGGGGAGCGAACACCGGGGAGCTGTTTTTT. This rearrangement joins TRBV5-5 to TRBJ2-2; perhaps TRBD1 as D (6 bases). CDR1 SGHKS and CDR2 YYEKEE come from the germline V gene (reference sequence). This CDR3 contains 17 residues. The V and J ends lost 3 bases and 0 bases respectively, with 15 bases between them.

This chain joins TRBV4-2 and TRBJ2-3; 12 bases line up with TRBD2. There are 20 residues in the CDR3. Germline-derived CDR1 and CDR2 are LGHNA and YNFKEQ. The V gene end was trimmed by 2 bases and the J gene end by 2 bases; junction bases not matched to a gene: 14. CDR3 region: CASSQILAGGFQGITDTQYF. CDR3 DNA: TGTGCCAGCAGCCAAATACTAGCGGGGGGCTTCCAAGGGATCACAGATACGCAGTATTTT.

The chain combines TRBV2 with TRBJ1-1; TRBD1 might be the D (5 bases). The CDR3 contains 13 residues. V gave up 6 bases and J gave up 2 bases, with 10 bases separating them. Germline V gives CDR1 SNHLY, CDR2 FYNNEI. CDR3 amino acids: CASRPGRNTEAFF. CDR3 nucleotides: TGTGCCAGCAGACCAGGGCGAAACACTGAAGCTTTCTTT.

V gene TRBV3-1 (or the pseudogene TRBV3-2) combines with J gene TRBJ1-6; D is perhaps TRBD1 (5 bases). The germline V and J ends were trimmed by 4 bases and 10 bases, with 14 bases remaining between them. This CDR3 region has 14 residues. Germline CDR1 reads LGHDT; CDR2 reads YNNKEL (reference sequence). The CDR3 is CASSPTGRDSPLHF. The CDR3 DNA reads TGTGCCAGCAGCCCTACGGGGAGGGACTCACCCCTCCACTTT.

CDR3 sequence reads: CASSREENEKLFF. The CDR3 coding sequence is TGCGCCAGCAGCCGAGAGGAGAATGAAAAACTGTTTTTT. V gene TRBV5-1 combines with J gene TRBJ1-4; unclear D gene. Germline CDR1 reads SGHRS; CDR2 reads YFSETQ. V was trimmed by 4 bases and J by 5 bases, leaving 9 bases between them. This CDR3 region has 13 residues.

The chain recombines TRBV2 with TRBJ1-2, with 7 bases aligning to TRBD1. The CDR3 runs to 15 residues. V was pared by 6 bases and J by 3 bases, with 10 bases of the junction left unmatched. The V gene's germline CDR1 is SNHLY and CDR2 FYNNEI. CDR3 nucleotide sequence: TGTGCCAGCAGGCCAGGTGGAGGGGGCTACTATGGCTACACCTTC. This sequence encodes CASRPGGGGYYGYTF.

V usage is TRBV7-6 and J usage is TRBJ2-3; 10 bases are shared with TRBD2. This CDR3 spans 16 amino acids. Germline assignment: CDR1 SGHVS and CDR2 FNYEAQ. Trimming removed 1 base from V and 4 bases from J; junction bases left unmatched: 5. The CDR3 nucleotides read TGTGCCAGCAGCTTAGTAGCGGGGGGCGCGTCAGATACGCAGTATTTT. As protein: CASSLVAGGASDTQYF.

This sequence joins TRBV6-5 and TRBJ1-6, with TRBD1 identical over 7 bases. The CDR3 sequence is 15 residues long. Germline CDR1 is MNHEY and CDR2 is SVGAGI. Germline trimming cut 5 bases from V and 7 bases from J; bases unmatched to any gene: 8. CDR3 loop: CASSTTGTVNSPLHF. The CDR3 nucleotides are TGTGCCAGCAGTACTACCGGGACAGTAAATTCACCCCTCCACTTT.

The CDR3 sequence: CASSQEPGGYGYTF. In DNA, the CDR3 is TGCGCCAGCAGCCAAGAGCCAGGGGGCTACGGCTACACCTTC. The rearrangement uses TRBV4-3 and TRBJ1-2; 8 nucleotides match TRBD1. Germline-derived CDR1 and CDR2 are LGHNA and YSLEER. The junction had 5 bases not matched to a gene; V was cut back by 0 bases and J by 8 bases. The CDR3 covers 14 residues.

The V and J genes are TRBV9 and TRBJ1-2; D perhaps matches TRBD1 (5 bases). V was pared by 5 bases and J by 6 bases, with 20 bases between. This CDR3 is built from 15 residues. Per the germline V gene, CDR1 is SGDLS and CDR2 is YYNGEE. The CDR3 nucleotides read TGTGCCAGCAGTTCGCTTAATGGAGGGGCTCATGGCTACACCTTC. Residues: CASSSLNGGAHGYTF.

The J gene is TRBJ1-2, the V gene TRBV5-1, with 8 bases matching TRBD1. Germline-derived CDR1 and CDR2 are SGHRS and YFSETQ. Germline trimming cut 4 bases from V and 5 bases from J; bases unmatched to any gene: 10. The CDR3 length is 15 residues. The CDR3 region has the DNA TGCGCCAGCAGCCCGGACGTTACAGGGGGGTATGGCTACACCTTC. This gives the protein CASSPDVTGGYGYTF.

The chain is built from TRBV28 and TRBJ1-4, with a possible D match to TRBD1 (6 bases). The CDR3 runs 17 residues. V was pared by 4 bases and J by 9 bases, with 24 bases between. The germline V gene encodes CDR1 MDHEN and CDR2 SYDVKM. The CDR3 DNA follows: TGTGCCAGCAGTTCACTCACTTCTGACAGGACTGGTAAAAAACTGTTTTTT. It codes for CASSSLTSDRTGKKLFF. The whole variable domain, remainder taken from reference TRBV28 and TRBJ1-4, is DVKVTQSSRYLVKRTGEKVFLECVQDMDHENMFWYRQDPGLGLRLIYFSYDVKMKEKGDIPEGYSVSREKKERFSLILESASTNQTSMYLCASSSLTSDRTGKKLFFGSGTQLSVL.

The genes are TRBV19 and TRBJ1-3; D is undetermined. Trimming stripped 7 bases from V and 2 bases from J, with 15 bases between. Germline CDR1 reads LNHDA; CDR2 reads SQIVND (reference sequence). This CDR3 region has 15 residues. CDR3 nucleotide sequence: TGTGCCAGTACCGTCCAAGCTTACGCTGGAAACACCATATATTTT. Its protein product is CASTVQAYAGNTIYF.

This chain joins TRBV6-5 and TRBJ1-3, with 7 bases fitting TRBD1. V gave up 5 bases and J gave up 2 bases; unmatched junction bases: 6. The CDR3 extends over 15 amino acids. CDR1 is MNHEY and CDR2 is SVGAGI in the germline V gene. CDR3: CASSITDRAGNTIYF. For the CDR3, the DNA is TGTGCCAGCAGTATAACCGACAGGGCTGGAAACACCATATATTTT.

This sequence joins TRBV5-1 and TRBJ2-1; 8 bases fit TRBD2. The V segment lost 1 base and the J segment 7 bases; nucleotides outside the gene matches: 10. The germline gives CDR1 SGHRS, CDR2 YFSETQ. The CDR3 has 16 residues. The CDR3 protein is CASSLLAGFTGNEQFF. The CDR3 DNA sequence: TGCGCCAGCAGCTTGCTAGCGGGCTTTACGGGTAATGAGCAGTTCTTC. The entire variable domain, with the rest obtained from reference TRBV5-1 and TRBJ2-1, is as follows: KAGVTQTPRYLIKTRGQQVTLSCSPISGHRSVSWYQQTPGQGLQFLFEYFSETQRNKGNFPGRFSGRQFSNSRSEMNVSTLELGDSALYLCASSLLAGFTGNEQFFGPGTRLTVL.

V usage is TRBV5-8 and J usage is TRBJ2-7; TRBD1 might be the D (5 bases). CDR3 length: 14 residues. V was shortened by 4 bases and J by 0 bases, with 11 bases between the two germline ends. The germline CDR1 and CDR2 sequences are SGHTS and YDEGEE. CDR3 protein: CASSPGRSSYEQYF. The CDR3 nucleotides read TGTGCCAGCAGCCCAGGGCGAAGCTCCTACGAGCAGTACTTC.

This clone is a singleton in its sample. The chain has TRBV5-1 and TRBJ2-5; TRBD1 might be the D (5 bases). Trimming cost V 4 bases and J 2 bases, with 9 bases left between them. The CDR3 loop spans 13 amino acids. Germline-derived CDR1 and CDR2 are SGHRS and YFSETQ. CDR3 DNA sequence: TGCGCCAGCAGCAAGGGGTGGCAAGAGACCCAGTACTTC. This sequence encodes CASSKGWQETQYF.

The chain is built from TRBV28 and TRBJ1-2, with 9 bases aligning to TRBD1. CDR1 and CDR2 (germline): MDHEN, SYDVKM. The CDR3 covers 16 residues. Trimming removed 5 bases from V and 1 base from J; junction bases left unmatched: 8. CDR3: CASSQGTGRYNYGYTF. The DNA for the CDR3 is TGTGCCAGCAGTCAAGGGACAGGGAGATATAACTATGGCTACACCTTC.

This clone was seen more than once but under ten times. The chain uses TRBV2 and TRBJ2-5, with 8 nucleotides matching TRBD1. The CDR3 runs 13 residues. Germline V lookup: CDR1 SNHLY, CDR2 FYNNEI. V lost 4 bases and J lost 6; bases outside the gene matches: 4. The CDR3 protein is CASSAGGGQTQYF. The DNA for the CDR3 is TGTGCCAGCAGTGCAGGGGGCGGACAGACCCAGTACTTC.

CDR3 coding DNA: TGTGCCAGCAGGTCAGGGGGAAACACTGAAGCTTTCTTT. It specifies CASRSGGNTEAFF. The V gene is TRBV6-5, the J gene TRBJ1-1, with 7 bases matching TRBD1. This CDR3 is 13 amino acids long. From germline, CDR1 is MNHEY and CDR2 SVGAGI. With 6 bases clipped from V and 2 bases from J, the junction kept 3 bases outside the gene matches.

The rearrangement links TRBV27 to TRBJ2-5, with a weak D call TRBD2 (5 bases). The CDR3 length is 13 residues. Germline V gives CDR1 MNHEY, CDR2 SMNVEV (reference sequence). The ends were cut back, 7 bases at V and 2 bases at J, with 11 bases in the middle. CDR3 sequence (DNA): TGTGCCAGCACCGGGGAGAATCAAGAGACCCAGTACTTC. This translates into CASTGENQETQYF.